This T cell receptor (beta chain) was sequenced in a study of vaccination and CD4 T cells after COVID-19. This clonotype came up a few times. Its antigen is still unknown. This CDR3 is 14 amino acids long. Germline CDR1 and CDR2: LNHDA and SQIVND (reference sequence). The ends were cut back, 5 bases at V and 2 bases at J, with 12 bases in the middle. Treatment defined: roughly 10-day PBMC culture with coronavirus spike peptide pools or control peptides (ViraFEST assay). The Oncomine TCR Beta short-read assay was applied to DNA of cultured CD4+ T cells. MiXCR was run by TCRdb on the PCR reads, yielding one entry per CDR3 protein. Of roughly 14,000 distinct CDR3 sequences in the sample, around 59% were seen once.

The rearrangement links TRBV19 to TRBJ1-2, with D unresolved. This clonotype was sampled from a human donor who had recovered from COVID-19. The sequencing sample was made of CD4+ T cells from blood, cultured in vitro. The CDR3 sequence is CASSPQQGNYGYTF. For the CDR3, the DNA is TGTGCCAGTAGTCCACAGCAAGGCAACTATGGCTACACCTTC.